This T cell receptor (beta chain) emerged from a study of glioma-infiltrating T cells. Points from the study as a whole: Very few CDR3 sequences were shared between tissue and blood. Gliomas, especially low-grade, showed above-expected tissue-blood divergence; non-neoplastic patients showed below.

Germline V gene sequence: CDR1 SNHLY, CDR2 FYNNEI. The CDR3 has 15 residues. Trimming took 4 bases from V and 7 from J, leaving 19 bases between them. Using RNA template, CDR3s of TCR alpha and beta were amplified with iRepertoire arm-PCR. TCRdb reanalysed the multiplex PCR reads using MiXCR and keeps one entry per CDR3 protein. The profile covers about 130,000 distinct CDR3 sequences, with about 22% appearing a single time and approximately 26% taken by the ten largest. This clonotype has at least ten counts. Its antigen is unidentified. This receptor was identified in a human donor with low-grade glioma or glioblastoma, undergoing nonglioma brain surgery, or in good health (not recorded which). Sequenced sample: glioma tissue, nonneoplastic brain tissue, or PBMCs (not recorded which). This sequence joins TRBV2 and TRBJ1-1; D is unclear. In DNA form, the CDR3 reads TGTGCCAGCAGTGGCGACTTCTCTCAGAGCCTTGAAGCTTTCTTT. Amino acids: CASSGDFSQSLEAFF.